The 22 T cell receptor beta chains below come from one sample, sequenced in a study of radiotherapy plus CTLA-4 blockade in lung cancer. Assay: immunoSEQ multiplex PCR; the TCRdb copy retains only in-frame clones and omits some. The sample holds 30,000 to 40,000 clones, approximately 85% seen once. This specimen consisted of peripheral blood, obtained from a patient treated with radiotherapy plus ipilimumab. Receptors were obtained from a human donor with non-small cell lung cancer who had stable disease on radiotherapy plus ipilimumab.

The chain has TRBV7-3 and TRBJ2-3; TRBD2 is a possible D gene (6 bases). Trimming pared 0 bases from V and 1 base from J, leaving 11 bases between. The germline CDR1 and CDR2 sequences are SGHTA and FQGTGA. CDR3 length: 16 amino acids. The CDR3, as DNA: TGTGCCAGCAGCTTAACGGGGGGTGTGGGCACAGATACGCAGTATTTT. Translating gives CASSLTGGVGTDTQYF.

The chain joins TRBV7-9 to TRBJ1-1; D is ambiguous. Trimming took off 1 base at V and 4 bases at J, with 4 bases between the two ends. The CDR3 length is 12 residues. Germline CDR1 reads SEHNR; CDR2 reads FQNEAQ (reference sequence). The CDR3 DNA is TGTGCCAGCAGCTTAGAGAGCACTGAAGCTTTCTTT. It encodes CASSLESTEAFF.

In its sample, this clone was seen once. The chain employs TRBV28 and TRBJ2-5; 8 nucleotides line up with TRBD2. The CDR3 is 18 amino acids. The V segment lost 5 bases and the J segment 4 bases; nucleotides outside the gene matches: 18. Germline values: CDR1 MDHEN, CDR2 SYDVKM. This chain's CDR3 is CASSPPAGASGRRETQYF. CDR3 in DNA: TGTGCCAGCAGTCCGCCGGCAGGGGCGAGCGGGAGACGAGAGACCCAGTACTTC.

This chain links TRBV9 with TRBJ2-1, with 15 bases that match TRBD2. Trimming removed 3 bases from V and 7 bases from J; junction bases left unmatched: 2. This CDR3 region has 15 residues. Germline CDR1 is SGDLS and CDR2 is YYNGEE. This CDR3 is CASSAGTSGRNEQFF. The CDR3 coding sequence is TGTGCCAGCAGCGCCGGGACTAGCGGGAGGAATGAGCAGTTCTTC.

The chain has TRBV29-1 and TRBJ2-1, with TRBD2 matching 8 bases. Trimming at V came to 3 bases and at J to 10 bases, leaving 5 bases not matched to a gene. The CDR3 sequence is 12 residues long. The V gene's germline CDR1 is SQVTM and CDR2 ANQGSEA. The CDR3 protein is CSVDGTRGEQFF. The CDR3 DNA sequence: TGCAGCGTTGACGGGACTAGGGGCGAGCAGTTCTTC.

This clone was seen just once. The rearrangement links TRBV11-1 to TRBJ2-2; the match to TRBD1 covers 8 bases. Unmatched junction bases numbered 8, after V lost 5 bases and J lost 6 bases. Looked up from germline, CDR1 is SGHAT and CDR2 is FQDESV (reference sequence). This CDR3 is 15 amino acids long. The CDR3 is CASSLGYRGAGELFF. The CDR3, as DNA: TGTGCCAGCAGCCTAGGTTACAGGGGGGCCGGGGAGCTGTTTTTT.

The CDR3 coding sequence is TGTGCCAGCAGTCCCCAAGGACAGGGGTTCGCAACCTACGAGCAGTACTTC. It translates to CASSPQGQGFATYEQYF. V is TRBV28 and J is TRBJ2-7; 9 bases agree with TRBD1. V gave up 5 bases and J gave up 2 bases; unmatched junction bases: 13. The CDR3 has 17 amino acids. Germline values: CDR1 MDHEN, CDR2 SYDVKM.

The gene calls are TRBV7-2 and TRBJ2-7; D not certain. CDR3 length: 13 amino acids. The V and J ends lost 4 bases and 0 bases respectively, with 7 bases between them. Germline V gives CDR1 SGHTA, CDR2 FQGNSA. DNA for the CDR3: TGTGCCAGCAGCTCTAGAAGCTCCTACGAGCAGTACTTC. Encoded protein: CASSSRSSYEQYF.

This rearrangement joins TRBV19 to TRBJ2-3; maybe TRBD2 (5 bases). The CDR3 consists of 15 residues. Trimming shortened V by 1 base and J by 2 bases, and 10 bases separated the two germline ends. CDR1 LNHDA and CDR2 SQIVND come from the germline V gene (reference sequence). The CDR3 region is CASSIGERATDTQYF. Here the CDR3 DNA reads TGTGCCAGTAGTATAGGAGAGAGGGCCACAGATACGCAGTATTTT.

The chain uses TRBV10-3 and TRBJ2-3, with TRBD2 identical over 10 bases. The junction had 1 base not matched to a gene; V was cut back by 3 bases and J by 1 base. In germline, CDR1 is ENHRY, CDR2 SYGVKD. CDR3 length: 15 amino acids. The CDR3 DNA sequence: TGTGCCATCAGTGATGGGACTAGCGGCACAGATACGCAGTATTTT. Amino acids: CAISDGTSGTDTQYF.

The chain uses TRBV7-8 and TRBJ2-5; a weak D match, TRBD2 (5 bases). Deletions cut 5 bases from V and 5 bases from J, with 9 bases between. Germline CDR1 and CDR2: SGHVS and FQNEAQ. The CDR3 covers 12 residues. CDR3 DNA sequence: TGTGCCAGCAGCCGACTAAGCGAGACCCAGTACTTC. This gives the protein CASSRLSETQYF.

This chain joins TRBV11-1 and TRBJ2-1; 7 positions agree with TRBD1. V was pared by 5 bases and J by 14 bases, with 9 bases of the junction left unmatched. CDR3 length equals 12 residues. The V gene's germline CDR1 is SGHAT and CDR2 FQDESV (reference sequence). The CDR3 loop is CASSLDREQEFF. The DNA for the CDR3 is TGTGCCAGCAGCCTAGACAGGGAGCAGGAGTTCTTC.

The chain recombines TRBV19 with TRBJ1-1; D remains ambiguous. CDR3 length equals 14 residues. The V gene lost 1 base and the J gene lost 0 bases, with 6 bases spanning the gap. CDR1 and CDR2 (germline): LNHDA, SQIVND (reference sequence). CDR3 coding DNA: TGTGCCAGTAGTATAGGGAGAGTGAACACTGAAGCTTTCTTT. Translating it yields CASSIGRVNTEAFF.

The chain uses TRBV10-1 and TRBJ2-7; a weak D match, TRBD1 (5 bases). This CDR3 has 14 residues. Trimming removed 4 bases at V and 0 bases at J, with 10 bases between. In germline, CDR1 is WNHNN, CDR2 SYGVQD (reference sequence). The CDR3 region is CASSVGVYSYEQYF. CDR3 coding DNA: TGCGCCAGCAGTGTAGGGGTTTACTCCTACGAGCAGTACTTC.

The chain has TRBV30 and TRBJ1-5; TRBD1 aligns across 7 bases. CDR3 length: 13 residues. The junction had 4 bases not matched to a gene; V was cut back by 3 bases and J by 5 bases. CDR1 and CDR2 (germline): GTSNPN, SVGIG (reference sequence). The CDR3 region is CAWRGTEYQPQHF. The CDR3 region has the DNA TGTGCCTGGAGGGGGACAGAGTATCAGCCCCAGCATTTT. The variable domain in full, with the rest retrieved from reference TRBV30 and TRBJ1-5, is SQTIHQWPATLVQPVGSPLSLECTVEGTSNPNLYWYRQAAGRGLQLLFYSVGIGQISSEVPQNLSASRPQDRQFILSSKKLLLSDSGFYLCAWRGTEYQPQHFGDGTRLSIL.

V and J are TRBV5-1 and TRBJ2-7; D possibly corresponds to TRBD1 (5 bases). Germline CDR1 SGHRS, CDR2 YFSETQ. The CDR3 is 14 amino acids. V lost 2 bases, J lost 0 bases, and 9 bases lay in between. CDR3 nucleotide sequence: TGCGCCAGCAGCTTAGGAGACAGCTCCTACGAGCAGTACTTC. This sequence encodes CASSLGDSSYEQYF.

This clone was seen a few times. The J gene is TRBJ1-2, the V gene TRBV19; 10 bases map to TRBD1. This CDR3 spans 16 amino acids. The V gene's germline CDR1 is LNHDA and CDR2 SQIVND (reference sequence). J gave up 6 bases and V 6 bases, and 13 bases lay outside the gene matches. The CDR3 nucleotides read TGTGCCAGTAGCACGGGACAGGGGACAGTGTTCCATGGCTACACCTTC. Protein: CASSTGQGTVFHGYTF.

The chain uses TRBV27 and TRBJ2-5, with D possibly being TRBD1 (6 bases). Deletions cut 5 bases from V and 5 bases from J, with 12 bases between. The V gene's germline CDR1 is MNHEY and CDR2 SMNVEV (reference sequence). The CDR3 loop spans 13 amino acids. The CDR3 DNA follows: TGTGCCAGCAGTCCCGGACAGATCGAGACCCAGTACTTC. Protein sequence: CASSPGQIETQYF.

This chain joins TRBV5-4 and TRBJ2-1; the match to TRBD2 covers 8 bases. J was trimmed by 1 base and V by 5 bases; bases with no gene match: 5. CDR1 and CDR2 (germline): SGHNT, YYREEE (reference sequence). The CDR3 has 15 residues. The CDR3 sequence: CASSQRESSYNEQFF. The CDR3 nucleotides read TGTGCCAGCAGTCAGCGGGAGTCTTCCTACAATGAGCAGTTCTTC.

CDR3 region: CASSETGGKTEQYF. The CDR3 coding sequence is TGTGCCAGCAGTGAGACAGGGGGCAAGACGGAGCAGTACTTC. The chain employs TRBV28 and TRBJ2-7; 10 bases align to TRBD1. V dropped 5 bases and J dropped 7; count of bases not matched to a gene: 8. The CDR3 is made up of 14 amino acids. Germline V gives CDR1 MDHEN, CDR2 SYDVKM.

The chain recombines TRBV2 with TRBJ1-1; D is perhaps TRBD1 (6 bases). The length of the CDR3 is 13 residues. Germline assignment: CDR1 SNHLY and CDR2 FYNNEI. The ends were cut back, 6 bases at V and 2 bases at J, with 10 bases in the middle. The CDR3 is CASRGQPNTEAFF. The DNA of the CDR3 is TGTGCCAGCAGAGGACAGCCTAACACTGAAGCTTTCTTT.

The chain carries TRBV6-4 and TRBJ1-5; no clear D gene. The CDR3 length is 13 residues. Germline V CDR1 and CDR2: MRHNA, SNTAGT. V was clipped by 0 bases and J by 9 bases, with 9 bases between them. CDR3: CASSDSIVGPQHF. Written as DNA, the CDR3 is TGTGCCAGCAGTGACTCGATAGTCGGGCCCCAGCATTTT.